Detailed here is one T cell receptor (beta chain). Production of TCR cDNA was by 5'RACE template switching, which also added a universal primer site and UMIs. MiXCR, applied by TCRdb to the 5' RACE reads, yields one record per CDR3 protein. This table has about 330,000 distinct CDR3 sequences, 8.1% appearing once. Germline lookup yields CDR1 LGHNA and CDR2 YNFKEQ. Trimming took 1 base from V and 5 from J; bases not matched to a gene: 4. The CDR3 totals 15 residues. The sample belongs to a study of T cells after yellow fever vaccination. This receptor was obtained from a man aged 18-30 years who received the YFV17D yellow fever vaccine. Source: PBMCs, taken more than 40 days after the first yellow fever vaccination. The chain carries TRBV4-2 and TRBJ2-5; 10 bases are shared with TRBD2. CDR3: CASSQAGTSEETQYF. The CDR3 DNA is TGTGCCAGCAGCCAAGCCGGGACTAGCGAGGAGACCCAGTACTTC.